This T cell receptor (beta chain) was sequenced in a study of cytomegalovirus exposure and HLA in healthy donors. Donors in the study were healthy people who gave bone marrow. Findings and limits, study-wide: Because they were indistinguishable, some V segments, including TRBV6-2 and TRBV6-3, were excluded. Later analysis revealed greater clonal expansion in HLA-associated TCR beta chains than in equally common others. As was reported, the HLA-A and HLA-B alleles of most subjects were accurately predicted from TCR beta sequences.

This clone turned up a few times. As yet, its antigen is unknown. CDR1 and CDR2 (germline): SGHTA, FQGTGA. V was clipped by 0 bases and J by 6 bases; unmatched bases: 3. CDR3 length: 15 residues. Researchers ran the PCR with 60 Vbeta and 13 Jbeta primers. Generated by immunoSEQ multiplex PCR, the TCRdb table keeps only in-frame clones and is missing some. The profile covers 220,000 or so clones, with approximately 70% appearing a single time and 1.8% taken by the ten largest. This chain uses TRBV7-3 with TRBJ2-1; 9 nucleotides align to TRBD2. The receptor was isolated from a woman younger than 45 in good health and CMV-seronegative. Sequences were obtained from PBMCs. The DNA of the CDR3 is TGTGCCAGCAGCTTAACGGGACTAGCAGGCAATGAGCAGTTCTTC. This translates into CASSLTGLAGNEQFF. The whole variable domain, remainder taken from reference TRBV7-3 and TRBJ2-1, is GAGVSQTPSNKVTEKGKYVELRCDPISGHTALYWYRQSLGQGPEFLIYFQGTGAADDSGLPNDRFFAVRPEGSVSTLKIQRTERGDSAVYLCASSLTGLAGNEQFFGPGTRLTVL.